The clone carrying this T cell receptor (beta chain) was recorded many times. The target antigen is unknown. The data stem from a study of spatial heterogeneity in lung cancer. Across the whole study: Within tumor regions, the number of TCR transcripts tracked closely with a T cell module score obtained from matched bulk RNA-seq. General study findings and limits: Tracking of tumor mutation counts was seen in expanded intratumoral alpha and beta TCR counts.

Germline V gene data show CDR1 as SQVTM and CDR2 as ANQGSEA. V lost 5 bases and J lost 0; bases outside the gene matches: 4. There are 14 residues in the CDR3. Described time point: sample taken at primary tumor resection. The donor population consisted of 72 patients with untreated, early-stage non-small cell lung cancer. Unsorted tumor, nontumor lung tissue or cryopreserved PBMC supplied the whole RNA. TCRdb called the 5' RACE reads again in MiXCR, with one record for every CDR3 protein. This table holds around 95,000 distinct CDR3 sequences, around 4.3% found once. The rearrangement links TRBV29-1 to TRBJ2-3, with 8 bases fitting TRBD1. Sequenced material: lung tumor tissue, taken at surgery. The receptor comes from a male donor with early-stage non-small cell lung cancer. The chain's CDR3 is CSVTTGASTDTQYF. DNA for the CDR3: TGCAGCGTTACGACAGGGGCTAGCACAGATACGCAGTATTTT.